Following are 30 T cell receptor beta chains from one sample sequenced in a study of cytomegalovirus exposure and HLA in healthy donors. The PCR ran on 60 Vbeta and 13 Jbeta primers. TCRdb's copy holds only in-frame clones and misses some; the assay was immunoSEQ multiplex PCR. The sample holds about 180,000 clones; roughly 80% are singletons and the top ten take about 1%. The sequenced sample was PBMCs. These receptors all stem from a man aged 25 to 40 in good health and CMV-seronegative.

The rearrangement joins TRBV6-5 to TRBJ1-1; no definite D call. The V and J ends lost 3 bases and 3 bases respectively, with 11 bases between them. Germline V gene data show CDR1 as MNHEY and CDR2 as SVGAGI. The length of the CDR3 is 14 residues. This CDR3 reads CASSYFFGDTEAFF. The CDR3 coding sequence is TGTGCCAGCAGTTATTTCTTCGGGGACACTGAAGCTTTCTTT.

This clone is a singleton in its sample. The V and J genes are TRBV27 and TRBJ1-4; D call uncertain. Trimming took 5 bases from V and 1 from J, leaving 8 bases between them. Germline CDR1 is MNHEY and CDR2 is SMNVEV (reference sequence). The length of the CDR3 is 14 residues. The DNA for the CDR3 is TGTGCCAGCAGTCTGCGAGAAACTAATGAAAAACTGTTTTTT. Its protein is CASSLRETNEKLFF.

V usage is TRBV14 and J usage is TRBJ2-1, with D possibly TRBD2 on 7 matching bases. There are 19 residues in the CDR3. Germline V gene sequence: CDR1 SGHDN, CDR2 FVKESK. Trimming shortened V by 2 bases and J by 7 bases, and 27 bases separated the two germline ends. The CDR3 sequence is CASSQRKGGLALGANEQFF. The CDR3 coding sequence is TGTGCCAGCAGCCAAAGAAAGGGGGGGCTAGCCCTAGGGGCGAATGAGCAGTTCTTC.

This clone occurred a few times. The rearrangement joins TRBV4-1 to TRBJ1-1, with TRBD1 matching 8 bases. The CDR3 length is 14 residues. CDR1 and CDR2 from the germline V gene are MGHRA and YSYEKL. V trimming: 0 bases; J trimming: 5 bases; junction bases outside the gene matches: 2. This CDR3 is CASSQDRGRTEAFF. CDR3 nucleotides: TGCGCCAGCAGCCAAGACAGGGGGCGGACTGAAGCTTTCTTT.

On this clone: A junction boundary mismatches the germline segment, possibly from a read error. V gene TRBV28 combines with J gene TRBJ2-1; tentative D call: TRBD2 (5 bases). CDR3 length: 13 residues. Germline CDR1 is MDHEN and CDR2 is SYDVKM. Here the CDR3 DNA reads TGTGCCAGCCGTTTTGGTCTCTTCGAGGGGCAGTTCTTC. Translating it yields CASRFGLFEGQFF.

The chain uses TRBV6-5 and TRBJ2-1, with D tentatively TRBD2 (5 bases). CDR1 and CDR2 from the germline V gene are MNHEY and SVGAGI. The CDR3 contains 14 residues. V lost 5 bases and J 4 bases, leaving 12 bases between the germline ends. The CDR3 bases are TGTGCCAGCAGTAACGACGGGGTATACAATGAGCAGTTCTTC. Its protein product is CASSNDGVYNEQFF.

The chain is built from TRBV6-6 and TRBJ2-1, with D possibly being TRBD1 (6 bases). Trimming pared 4 bases from V and 9 bases from J, leaving 19 bases between. Germline V gene sequence: CDR1 MNHNY, CDR2 SVGAGI (reference sequence). The CDR3 runs to 15 residues. The CDR3 DNA reads TGTGCCAGCAGTTTGCCTGGGACACATCTCGGTGAGCAGTTCTTC. Amino acids: CASSLPGTHLGEQFF.

J is TRBJ1-3 and V is TRBV5-4; D not certain. Trimming shortened V by 1 base and J by 0 bases, and 14 bases separated the two germline ends. CDR1 and CDR2 from the germline V gene are SGHNT and YYREEE (reference sequence). This CDR3 contains 17 residues. The CDR3 sequence: CASSLSPAGNSGNTIYF. CDR3 sequence (DNA): TGTGCCAGCAGCTTGTCGCCTGCAGGCAACTCTGGAAACACCATATATTTT.

This clone showed up just a few times. The V gene is TRBV19, the J gene TRBJ2-7, with D unresolved. V lost 3 bases and J 3 bases, leaving 15 bases between the germline ends. In germline, CDR1 is LNHDA, CDR2 SQIVND (reference sequence). This CDR3 spans 15 amino acids. The CDR3: CASSISPRGHYEQYF. As DNA, the CDR3 is TGTGCCAGTAGTATCTCCCCCAGAGGTCACTACGAGCAGTACTTC.

This clone was seen a handful of times. The genes are TRBV5-1 and TRBJ2-3; TRBD1 matches 11 bases. Germline V gene data show CDR1 as SGHRS and CDR2 as YFSETQ. The CDR3 has 15 amino acids. After removal of 0 bases from V and 4 bases from J, the junction contained 1 base not matched to a gene. The CDR3 DNA follows: TGCGCCAGCAGCTTGGTGGGACAGGGGGCAGATACGCAGTATTTT. Translated: CASSLVGQGADTQYF.

There are a few counts of this clone. The V and J genes are TRBV7-8 and TRBJ1-2, with D hard to call. CDR3 size: 13 residues. V lost 2 bases and J 2 bases, leaving 6 bases between the germline ends. CDR1 is SGHVS, CDR2 FQNEAQ, per germline. As DNA, the CDR3 is TGTGCCAGCAGCTTAAGCCGGAACTATGGCTACACCTTC. Amino acid sequence: CASSLSRNYGYTF.

This clone was recorded once. The chain couples TRBV6-5 to TRBJ1-5; 7 bases map to TRBD1. The V gene's germline CDR1 is MNHEY and CDR2 SVGAGI. With V trimmed by 5 bases and J by 6 bases, 10 bases remained unmatched. There are 15 residues in the CDR3. DNA for the CDR3: TGTGCCAGCAGTAGAACCCAGGGGGGTACTCAGCCCCAGCATTTT. This gives the protein CASSRTQGGTQPQHF.

The chain carries TRBV5-8 and TRBJ2-3; 11 nucleotides match TRBD2. This CDR3 has 16 residues. Trimming took 4 bases from V and 4 from J; bases not matched to a gene: 8. In germline, CDR1 is SGHTS, CDR2 YDEGEE. The CDR3 reads CASSTRLAGTADTQYF. The CDR3 region has the DNA TGTGCCAGCAGCACAAGACTAGCGGGGACGGCAGATACGCAGTATTTT.

The chain combines TRBV28 with TRBJ2-7; D is possibly TRBD2 (5 bases). Germline CDR1 and CDR2: MDHEN and SYDVKM. Trimming took off 7 bases at V and 2 bases at J, with 12 bases between the two ends. The CDR3 length is 13 residues. The CDR3 sequence is CASKAVGAYEQYF. For the CDR3, the DNA is TGTGCCAGCAAAGCGGTAGGTGCCTACGAGCAGTACTTC.

The rearrangement uses TRBV5-4 and TRBJ2-5; possible D gene TRBD1, 6 bases. The CDR3 sequence is 18 residues long. Per germline, CDR1 SGHNT and CDR2 YYREEE (reference sequence). V dropped 4 bases and J dropped 0 bases, with 22 bases sitting between them. The CDR3 spells CASSEETGTRIYQETQYF. CDR3 DNA sequence: TGTGCCAGCAGCGAAGAGACCGGGACAAGGATCTACCAAGAGACCCAGTACTTC. Supplemented by reference TRBV5-4 and TRBJ2-5, the full variable domain reads ETGVTQSPTHLIKTRGQQVTLRCSSQSGHNTVSWYQQALGQGPQFIFQYYREEENGRGNFPPRFSGLQFPNYSSELNVNALELDDSALYLCASSEETGTRIYQETQYFGPGTRLLVL.

This chain connects TRBV7-9 to TRBJ2-2; TRBD2 matches 7 bases. The germline CDR1 and CDR2 sequences are SEHNR and FQNEAQ (reference sequence). With 8 bases clipped from V and 5 bases from J, the junction kept 8 bases outside the gene matches. The CDR3 is made up of 14 amino acids. In DNA, the CDR3 is TGTGCCAGCCGAGTTGGGGGGGGAACCGGGGAGCTGTTTTTT. This codes for CASRVGGGTGELFF.

The rearrangement links TRBV19 to TRBJ2-3, with D unresolved. Trimming left V 5 bases short and J 3 bases short, with 3 bases between. The CDR3 length is 11 residues. Germline CDR1 reads LNHDA; CDR2 reads SQIVND (reference sequence). CDR3 in DNA: TGTGCCAGTAGTCAGACAGATACGCAGTATTTT. It translates to CASSQTDTQYF.

This clone was seen just once. The V gene is TRBV10-3, the J gene TRBJ2-5, with 11 bases lining up with TRBD1. This CDR3 region has 13 residues. Germline V gives CDR1 ENHRY, CDR2 SYGVKD. The trim removed 6 bases at V and 4 bases at J, leaving 1 base unmatched. CDR3 region: CAIRGQGGETQYF. The CDR3 nucleotides read TGTGCCATCAGGGGACAGGGGGGAGAGACCCAGTACTTC.

The chain employs TRBV19 and TRBJ2-7; 8 bases agree with TRBD2. Germline V gene data show CDR1 as LNHDA and CDR2 as SQIVND (reference sequence). The ends lost 3 bases at V and 7 bases at J; junction bases unmatched: 8. This CDR3 comprises 14 residues. In DNA form, the CDR3 reads TGTGCCAGTAGTATGGGTCTTCGCGGGGGGGAGCAGTACTTC. It specifies CASSMGLRGGEQYF. Full variable domain (outside the CDR3, taken from reference TRBV19 and TRBJ2-7): DGGITQSPKYLFRKEGQNVTLSCEQNLNHDAMYWYRQDPGQGLRLIYYSQIVNDFQKGDIAEGYSVSREKKESFPLTVTSAQKNPTAFYLCASSMGLRGGEQYFGPGTRLTVT.

The V call is TRBV7-9, the J call TRBJ1-1, with 7 bases matching TRBD1. This CDR3 is 16 amino acids long. CDR1 is SEHNR, CDR2 FQNEAQ, per germline (reference sequence). J was trimmed by 0 bases and V by 5 bases; bases with no gene match: 9. CDR3 DNA: TGTGCCAGCAGCCACCCGACAGGGCCTCTGAACACTGAAGCTTTCTTT. Protein product: CASSHPTGPLNTEAFF.

The rearrangement links TRBV10-3 to TRBJ1-5, with D tentatively TRBD1 (5 bases). Looked up from germline, CDR1 is ENHRY and CDR2 is SYGVKD. There are 13 residues in the CDR3. V shed 6 bases and J shed 3 bases, with 9 bases lying between them. Written as DNA, the CDR3 is TGTGCCATCAGGGGGGGACCCAATCAGCCCCAGCATTTT. Translating it yields CAIRGGPNQPQHF.

The gene calls are TRBV18 and TRBJ2-1; 7 bases match TRBD1. Losses at the gene ends were 4 bases for V and 4 bases for J; bases not matched to a gene: 7. The CDR3 covers 15 residues. Germline CDR1 is KGHSH and CDR2 is LQKENI. The CDR3 loop reads CASSLQTGVYNEQFF. CDR3 nucleotides: TGTGCCAGCTCACTCCAAACAGGGGTATACAATGAGCAGTTCTTC.

Worth noting for this clone: An end of the junction does not agree with germline; a read error may underlie this. The genes are TRBV18 and TRBJ1-2, with unresolved D. Germline V CDR1 and CDR2: KGHSH, LQKENI. This CDR3 has 14 amino acids. CDR3 loop: CASSPGSSGYGYTF. In DNA, the CDR3 is TGTGCCAGTTCACCCGGTTCGAGCGGCTATGGCTACACCTTC. The full variable domain, in which reference TRBV18 and TRBJ1-2 provide the parts outside the CDR3, is NAGVMQNPRHLVRRRGQEARLRCSPMKGHSHVYWYRQLPEEGLKFMVYLQKENIIDESGMPKERFSAEFPKEGPSILRIQQVVRGDSAAYFCASSPGSSGYGYTFGSGTRLTVV.

The rearrangement links TRBV4-1 to TRBJ2-5, with 7 bases fitting TRBD2. There are 17 residues in the CDR3. V lost 0 bases, J lost 4 bases, and 11 bases stayed unmatched. The germline V gene has CDR1 MGHRA and CDR2 YSYEKL. The CDR3 here is CASSQDPPGGLLETQYF. CDR3 nucleotide sequence: TGCGCCAGCAGCCAAGACCCCCCGGGGGGACTCCTAGAGACCCAGTACTTC.

The V and J genes are TRBV27 and TRBJ2-1; D possibly corresponds to TRBD1 (5 bases). Germline-derived CDR1 and CDR2 are MNHEY and SMNVEV (reference sequence). Trimming pared 6 bases from V and 7 bases from J, leaving 19 bases between. This CDR3 comprises 15 residues. CDR3 DNA: TGTGCCAGCAGACGAGGTGCAGGGTTTTATAATGAGCAGTTCTTC. Protein sequence: CASRRGAGFYNEQFF.

The chain employs TRBV28 and TRBJ2-1; 8 bases match TRBD2. V lost 5 bases to trimming and J lost 7 bases; unmatched junction nucleotides: 16. CDR3 size: 17 residues. Germline V gene data show CDR1 as MDHEN and CDR2 as SYDVKM. The CDR3 nucleotides read TGTGCCAGCAGTCTACGCTCCCGGGGGGGGGCGATGAATGAGCAGTTCTTC. Residues: CASSLRSRGGAMNEQFF.

This clone was seen more than once but under ten times. The chain combines TRBV6-5 with TRBJ1-2; perhaps TRBD1 as D (6 bases). Trimming took 5 bases from V and 4 from J, leaving 17 bases between them. The CDR3 consists of 15 residues. Germline CDR1 MNHEY, CDR2 SVGAGI. CDR3 DNA sequence: TGTGCCAGCAGTCCGACCGTGGACAGCCCCTATGGCTACACCTTC. Encoded protein: CASSPTVDSPYGYTF.

The chain recombines TRBV30 with TRBJ2-1; 8 nucleotides agree with TRBD2. Germline V gives CDR1 GTSNPN, CDR2 SVGIG (reference sequence). CDR3 size: 15 residues. Losses at the gene ends were 2 bases for V and 4 bases for J; bases not matched to a gene: 7. CDR3 nucleotides: TGTGCCTGGAGTCCTACTAGCGGTCAATACAATGAGCAGTTCTTC. This gives the protein CAWSPTSGQYNEQFF.

This sequence joins TRBV28 and TRBJ2-1, with 9 nucleotides matching TRBD2. Germline assignment: CDR1 MDHEN and CDR2 SYDVKM. Losses at the gene ends were 8 bases for V and 4 bases for J; bases not matched to a gene: 6. This CDR3 spans 14 amino acids. The CDR3 spells CASGRGGPYNEQFF. The CDR3 DNA follows: TGTGCCAGCGGGCGGGGGGGCCCTTACAATGAGCAGTTCTTC.

The chain links TRBV7-8 to TRBJ2-1, with D possibly being TRBD2 (6 bases). This CDR3 contains 16 residues. V was cut by 3 bases and J by 7 bases, with 19 bases left in between. The germline V gene has CDR1 SGHVS and CDR2 FQNEAQ. The CDR3 here is CASSLLLRLAFNEQFF. CDR3 nucleotides: TGTGCCAGCAGCTTGCTATTACGGCTAGCGTTTAATGAGCAGTTCTTC.